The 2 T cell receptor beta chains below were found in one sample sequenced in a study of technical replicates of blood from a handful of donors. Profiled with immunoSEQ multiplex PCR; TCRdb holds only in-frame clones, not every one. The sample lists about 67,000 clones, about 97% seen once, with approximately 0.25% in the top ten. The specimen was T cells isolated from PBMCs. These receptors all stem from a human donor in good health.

The CDR3 loop is CASSLGGRARNEQFF. As DNA, the CDR3 is TGTGCCAGCAGCTTGGGCGGGAGGGCCCGAAATGAGCAGTTCTTC. The V and J genes are TRBV7-6 and TRBJ2-1, with 9 bases matching TRBD2. The V gene's germline CDR1 is SGHVS and CDR2 FNYEAQ. The CDR3 is made up of 15 amino acids. Germline trimming cut 3 bases from V and 7 bases from J; bases unmatched to any gene: 7.

The CDR3, as DNA: TGTGCCAGCAGTTTATTGACAGGGGGAGAAATCTATGGCTACACCTTC. Protein: CASSLLTGGEIYGYTF. The J gene is TRBJ1-2, the V gene TRBV27, with 9 bases lining up with TRBD1. V lost 1 base, J lost 4 bases, and 7 bases stayed unmatched. Germline-derived CDR1 and CDR2 are MNHEY and SMNVEV (reference sequence). The CDR3 has 16 amino acids.